The 2 T cell receptor beta chains below all came from one sample that was sequenced in a study of blood T cell repertoires in COVID-19. Method: immunoSEQ multiplex PCR; TCRdb's copy keeps in-frame clones and lacks some. The table includes about 140,000 clones, around 79% detected once. Specimen: PBMCs or T cells enriched from blood (not recorded which). Every receptor here comes from a woman aged 45-60 years who had recovered from COVID-19.

V and J are TRBV30 and TRBJ2-5; a possible D gene is TRBD2 (6 bases). Trimming shortened V by 3 bases and J by 5 bases, and 13 bases separated the two germline ends. CDR1 and CDR2 (germline): GTSNPN, SVGIG (reference sequence). The CDR3 totals 13 residues. CDR3 DNA: TGTGCCTGGAGCGCTCGGAGGGCGGAGACCCAGTACTTC. Protein product: CAWSARRAETQYF. The full variable domain, completed using reference TRBV30 and TRBJ2-5, is SQTIHQWPATLVQPVGSPLSLECTVEGTSNPNLYWYRQAAGRGLQLLFYSVGIGQISSEVPQNLSASRPQDRQFILSSKKLLLSDSGFYLCAWSARRAETQYFGPGTRLLVL.

This clone showed up just once. V is TRBV28 and J is TRBJ2-7; 13 bases agree with TRBD2. Germline CDR1 and CDR2: MDHEN and SYDVKM. V was clipped by 6 bases and J by 12 bases; unmatched bases: 11. The CDR3 is 14 residues long. CDR3 loop: CASRSGTSGAPWYF. CDR3 bases: TGTGCCAGCAGATCTGGGACTAGCGGGGCCCCTTGGTACTTC.